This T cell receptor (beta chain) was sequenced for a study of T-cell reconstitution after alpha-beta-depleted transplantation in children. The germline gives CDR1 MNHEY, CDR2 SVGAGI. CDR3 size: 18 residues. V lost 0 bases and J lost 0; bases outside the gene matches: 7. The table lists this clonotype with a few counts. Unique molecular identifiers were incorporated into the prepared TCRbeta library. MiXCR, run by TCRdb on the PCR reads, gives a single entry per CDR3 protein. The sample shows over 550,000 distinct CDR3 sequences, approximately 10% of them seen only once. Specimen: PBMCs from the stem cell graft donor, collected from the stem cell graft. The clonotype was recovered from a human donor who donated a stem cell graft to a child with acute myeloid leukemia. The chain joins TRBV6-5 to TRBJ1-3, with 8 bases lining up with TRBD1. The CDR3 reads CASSYSTSGTGSGNTIYF. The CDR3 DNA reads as TGTGCCAGCAGTTACTCGACCTCCGGGACAGGCTCTGGAAACACCATATATTTT.